The present TCR beta chain was sequenced within a study of a mutant IDH1 vaccine in newly diagnosed glioma (dated by TCRdb to about 2021). Study-level background: Across visits V03 through V10, patients got a total of eight vaccinations, given in weeks 1, 3, 5, 7, 11, 15, 19 and 23. In the chemotherapy-containing groups, vaccination started alongside temozolomide cycles, whereas in patients who had radiotherapy alone it started 4-6 weeks after radiotherapy. The roughly 32 treated patients were around 62% male and approximately 40% female, with a mean age of about 43 years. Before enrollment, most patients had been given radiochemotherapy with temozolomide as standard therapy, while the rest had received either radiotherapy alone or temozolomide alone. Peripheral blood samples were drawn at six visits, namely V03 (baseline), V05, V07, V10, V12 and V13. For exploratory analyses, longitudinal TCRB deep sequencing was carried out in about two dozen treated patients wherever samples were available. Overall study outcomes, separate from this receptor: Across multiple MHC alleles, vaccine-induced immune responses were seen in around 93% of patients. It was noted by the authors that analyses of patient blood samples could not be reproduced owing to sample limitations. Pseudoprogression seemed to be unrelated to changes in the top peripheral T cell clonotypes found by TCRB sequencing. PBMC samples for TCRB deep sequencing were selected based on availability.

V is cut back by 2 bases and J by 1 base, with 9 bases in the junction unmatched. Reading the germline V gene gives CDR1 SGHTA and CDR2 FQGNSA. Inclusive of the bounding cysteine and phenylalanine, the CDR3 is 17 residues long. The only DNA kept is the CDR3, 51 bases in frame from the first base. The time point tag for this specimen amounts to: week 5, during vaccination. Every vaccine dose consisted of 300 ug of a 20-mer mutant IDH1 peptide in Montanide, administered subcutaneously together with topical imiquimod. Newly diagnosed WHO grade 3 or 4 IDH1-mutant astrocytomas showing loss of nuclear ATRX were present in the donors. The samples were drawn from NOA16, a multicentre, single-arm, open-label phase I trial in Germany that tested a mutant IDH1 peptide vaccine in humans for the first time. Genomic DNA for TCRB sequencing was extracted from EDTA blood using the DNeasy Blood and Tissue Kit. The library relied on the immunoSEQ multiplex PCR assay. Rearranged TCR beta chain sequences were amplified using the hsTCRB Kit according to the manufacturer's protocol. Sequencing of TCRB libraries was carried out on an Illumina MiSeq. Regarding the original processing steps: The proprietary platform of the kit vendor was used for demultiplexing, trimming and gene mapping. TCRdb took over this immuneACCESS table, retaining in-frame rearrangements with V and J assigned. Such tables are incomplete; in checked studies, under half of the missing clones stem from an unresolved V gene, and the remainder is unexplained. The V and J calls and clone size are taken from that table; D and trimming were inferred from the DNA. For this sample the table gives around 42,000 clones, of which 70% to 90% were detected only once. 1.7% of the sample goes to the ten largest clones.

To note about this clone: No antigen is known for it. No base quality values were provided; no much bigger clone lies one nucleotide off.

The rearrangement combines TRBV7-2 with TRBJ2-5; 8 middle bases align to TRBD1. This TCR derives from a man in his forties or fifties with glioma. Sequencing used PBMCs, obtained from a glioma patient whose treatment included an IDH1 peptide vaccine. For the CDR3, the sequence is CASSLHSGTGAQETQYF. The sequenced DNA: TGTGCCAGCAGCTTACATTCCGGGACAGGTGCCCAAGAGACCCAGTACTTC.